There are a few counts of the clone carrying this T cell receptor beta chain. This sample was included in a study of blood T cell repertoires in COVID-19. The overall study: Collection of acute and convalescent COVID-19 samples took place in the United States, Italy and Spain. PBMCs, B-cell-depleted T cells, or T cells provided the cDNA or gDNA that made up the material.

Authors' analysis steps: Amplified reference gene primers provided the basis for estimating nucleated cell counts. The data were produced by immunoSEQ multiplex PCR, yet TCRdb's version contains in-frame clones alone and is incomplete. For V, J and clone size, that table is used; D and trimming come from the DNA. The sample consists of roughly 38,000 clones, around four fifths of them appearing once. Input material: peripheral blood. The receptor was derived from a human donor in a cohort sampled during active COVID-19.

CDR3 region: CASSYSTTGHTEAFF. The CDR3 coding sequence is TGTGCCAGCAGTTACTCAACGACAGGGCACACTGAAGCTTTCTTT. The chain uses TRBV6-2 or TRBV6-3 and TRBJ1-1, with 7 bases identical to TRBD1. The CDR3 consists of 15 residues. V was pared by 0 bases and J by 3 bases, with 4 bases of the junction left unmatched. The germline gives CDR1 MNHEY, CDR2 SVGEGT.